The text below deals with one T cell receptor (beta chain). The sample belongs to a study of cytomegalovirus exposure and HLA in healthy donors. V was cut by 4 bases and J by 8 bases, with 33 bases left in between. This CDR3 has 19 residues. Germline V CDR1 and CDR2: SGDLS, YYNGEE. Researchers ran the PCR with 60 Vbeta and 13 Jbeta primers. Using immunoSEQ multiplex PCR, the repertoire was profiled, and TCRdb retains in-frame clones only, with some absent. Here the sample spans roughly 180,000 clones, roughly 88% being singletons. The TCR originated in a man aged 18 to 29 in good health and CMV-seropositive. The gene calls are TRBV9 and TRBJ1-2, with D perhaps TRBD1 (6 bases). Material: PBMCs. As DNA, the CDR3 is TGTGCCAGCAGCCCCCTCCCCGACAGCCTCCCCTCAGGGGCGAAGGGCTACACCTTC. Its translation is CASSPLPDSLPSGAKGYTF.